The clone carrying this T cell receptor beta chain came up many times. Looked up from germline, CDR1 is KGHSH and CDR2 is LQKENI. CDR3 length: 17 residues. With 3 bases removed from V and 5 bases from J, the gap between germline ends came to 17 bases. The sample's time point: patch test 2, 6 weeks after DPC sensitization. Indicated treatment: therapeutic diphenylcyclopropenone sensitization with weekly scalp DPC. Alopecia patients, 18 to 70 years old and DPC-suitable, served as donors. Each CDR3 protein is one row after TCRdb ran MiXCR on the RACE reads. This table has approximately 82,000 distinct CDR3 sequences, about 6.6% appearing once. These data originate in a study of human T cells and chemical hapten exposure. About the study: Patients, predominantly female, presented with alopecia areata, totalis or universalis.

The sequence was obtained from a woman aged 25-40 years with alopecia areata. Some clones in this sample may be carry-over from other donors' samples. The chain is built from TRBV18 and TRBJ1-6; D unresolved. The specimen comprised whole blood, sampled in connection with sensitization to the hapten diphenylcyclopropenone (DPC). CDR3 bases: TGTGCCAGCTCACCCGCGTGGGGAGGCCCGAATAATTCACCCCTCCACTTT. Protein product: CASSPAWGGPNNSPLHF.